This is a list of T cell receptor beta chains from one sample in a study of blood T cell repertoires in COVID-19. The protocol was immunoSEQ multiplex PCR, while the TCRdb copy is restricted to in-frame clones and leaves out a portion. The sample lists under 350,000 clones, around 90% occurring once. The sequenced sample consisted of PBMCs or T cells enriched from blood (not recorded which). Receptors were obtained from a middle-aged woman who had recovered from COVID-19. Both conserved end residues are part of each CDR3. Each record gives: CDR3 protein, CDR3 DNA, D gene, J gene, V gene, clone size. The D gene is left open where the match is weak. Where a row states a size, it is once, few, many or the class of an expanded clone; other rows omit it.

CASSRMERGGVKETQYF	TGCGCCAGCAGTCGGATGGAGCGGGGGGGCGTAAAAGAGACCCAGTACTTC	TRBD2	TRBJ2-5	TRBV5-1	NA
CATSPDGGRTEAFF	TGTGCCACCAGCCCCGATGGAGGGCGCACTGAAGCTTTCTTT	NA	TRBJ1-1	TRBV15	NA
CASSVSSNQPQHF	TGTGCCAGCAGCGTCAGTAGCAATCAGCCCCAGCATTTT	NA	TRBJ1-5	TRBV27	NA
CSVKNLAGGPSDTQYF	TGCAGCGTCAAAAATCTAGCGGGGGGGCCGTCAGATACGCAGTATTTT	TRBD2	TRBJ2-3	TRBV29-1	NA
CASSPQNTGTGGYGYTF	TGTGCCAGCTCACCACAGAATACCGGGACAGGGGGCTATGGCTACACCTTC	TRBD1	TRBJ1-2	TRBV18	NA
CATSRELREGIGELFF	TGTGCCACCAGCAGAGAGCTGCGGGAGGGCATCGGGGAGCTGTTTTTT	TRBD2	TRBJ2-2	TRBV15	NA
CASSPSTGRYIQYF	TGCGCCAGCAGCCCATCGACAGGGCGGTACATTCAGTACTTC	TRBD1	TRBJ2-4	TRBV4-3	once
CASSRRDRAEKLFF	TGTGCCAGCAGCCGGAGGGACAGGGCGGAAAAACTGTTTTTT	TRBD1	TRBJ1-4	TRBV5-6	once
CASSSYRGRVYEQYF	TGTGCCAGCAGTTCGTACAGGGGGCGCGTCTACGAGCAGTACTTC	TRBD1	TRBJ2-7	TRBV27	NA
CASTRGRQIVEAFF	TGTGCCAGTACTAGGGGCCGCCAGATCGTTGAAGCTTTCTTT	NA	TRBJ1-1	TRBV19	NA
CASRRQGALGETQYF	TGTGCCAGCAGGAGACAGGGGGCGCTGGGGGAGACCCAGTACTTC	TRBD1	TRBJ2-5	TRBV6-5	NA
CASSLSERGLSGNEQFF	TGTGCCAGCAGCTTATCTGAGCGGGGGCTAAGTGGCAATGAGCAGTTCTTC	TRBD2	TRBJ2-1	TRBV7-6	NA
CASSLAGQGEAFF	TGTGCCAGCAGCTTAGCGGGACAGGGGGAAGCTTTCTTT	TRBD1	TRBJ1-1	TRBV7-8	NA
CASSSAETQPQHF	TGTGCCAGCAGCTCGGCGGAGACTCAGCCCCAGCATTTT	NA	TRBJ1-5	TRBV12-3/TRBV12-4	NA
CASSQDLIDYEQYF	TGTGCCAGCAGCCAAGATCTAATAGACTACGAGCAGTACTTC	NA	TRBJ2-7	TRBV3-1/TRBV3-2	NA
CASSGNRGVKAFF	TGCGCCAGCAGCGGAAACAGGGGTGTAAAAGCTTTCTTT	TRBD1	TRBJ1-1	TRBV5-1	NA
CASSLGRVGGDEAFF	TGTGCCAGCAGCTTGGGTAGGGTGGGGGGTGATGAAGCTTTCTTT	NA	TRBJ1-1	TRBV5-4	once
CATSPSSLETQYF	TGTGCCACCTCGCCCTCTAGTTTGGAGACCCAGTACTTC	NA	TRBJ2-5	TRBV13	NA
CATSDLWDSEQYF	TGTGCCACCAGTGATTTGTGGGACAGTGAGCAGTACTTC	TRBD1	TRBJ2-7	TRBV24-1	NA
CASSPPSIVSYTF	TGTGCCAGCTCACCACCGAGTATCGTAAGCTACACCTTC	NA	TRBJ1-2	TRBV18	NA
CASTPRATSGGAEFF	TGTGCCAGCACGCCCCGCGCTACTAGCGGGGGGGCAGAGTTCTTC	TRBD2	TRBJ2-1	TRBV5-6	few
CASSQAFLGEGYNEQFF	TGTGCCAGCAGCCAAGCTTTTTTGGGGGAGGGTTACAATGAGCAGTTCTTC	TRBD2	TRBJ2-1	TRBV3-1/TRBV3-2	once
CASSRRPQGKGEKLFF	TGTGCCAGCAGCCGTAGGCCCCAGGGGAAGGGTGAAAAACTGTTTTTT	NA	TRBJ1-4	TRBV11-2	NA
CASSYDDRTYGYTF	TGTGCCAGCAGTTACGACGACAGGACCTATGGCTACACCTTC	NA	TRBJ1-2	TRBV6-6	NA
CASSSKSGSNYEQYF	TGTGCCAGCAGCTCCAAGAGCGGGAGTAACTACGAGCAGTACTTC	TRBD2	TRBJ2-7	TRBV5-4	NA
CASSLGSLRQGTSKNEKLFF	TGCGCCAGCAGCTTGGGGTCTTTGAGACAGGGGACCTCTAAAAATGAAAAACTGTTTTTT	TRBD1	TRBJ1-4	TRBV5-1	NA
CAISESGPNRGRQPQHF	TGTGCCATCAGTGAGTCGGGCCCAAACAGGGGCCGGCAGCCCCAGCATTTT	TRBD1	TRBJ1-5	TRBV10-3	NA
CASSLWAGGATNEKLFF	TGCGCCAGCAGCTTATGGGCCGGCGGGGCAACTAATGAAAAACTGTTTTTT	NA	TRBJ1-4	TRBV4-1	NA
CASSVVSGSANEQFF	TGTGCCAGCAGCGTAGTCAGCGGGAGTGCAAATGAGCAGTTCTTC	TRBD2	TRBJ2-1	TRBV9	NA
CASSVTGNTGELFF	TGTGCCAGTAGTGTTACAGGGAACACCGGGGAGCTGTTTTTT	NA	TRBJ2-2	TRBV19	NA
CSVGPRQGSYEQYF	TGCAGCGTTGGTCCGAGACAGGGTTCCTACGAGCAGTACTTC	TRBD1	TRBJ2-7	TRBV29-1	few
CASSYSATTNTEAFF	TGTGCCAGCAGTTACTCAGCTACCACGAACACTGAAGCTTTCTTT	NA	TRBJ1-1	TRBV6-5	once
CASSLRSGLERETQYF	TGTGCCAGCAGCTTACGGTCGGGACTGGAGAGAGAGACCCAGTACTTC	NA	TRBJ2-5	TRBV11-1	few
CASSLGAAQETQYF	TGCGCCAGCAGCTTGGGGGCAGCCCAAGAGACCCAGTACTTC	NA	TRBJ2-5	TRBV5-1	NA
CASSPVQNTEAFF	TGTGCCAGCAGCCCAGTCCAGAACACTGAAGCTTTCTTT	NA	TRBJ1-1	TRBV7-2	NA
CASSGLGQLNYGYTF	TGTGCCAGCAGTGGCCTAGGACAGCTGAACTATGGCTACACCTTC	NA	TRBJ1-2	TRBV6-2/TRBV6-3	NA